The clone carrying this T cell receptor beta chain was found once. CDR1 and CDR2 (germline): MGHRA, YSYEKL. V shed 4 bases, J shed 0 bases, and the junction held 17 bases outside the gene matches. The length of the CDR3 is 19 residues. The data originate from a study of technical replicates of blood from a few donors. Only in-frame clones appear in the TCRdb table, and some are missing; sequencing was by immunoSEQ multiplex PCR. The sample has tens of thousands of clones, 91% seen once. The sequencing sample was made of PBMCs. The genes are TRBV4-1 and TRBJ1-1; 7 bases are a match to TRBD1. This clonotype was obtained from a human donor in good health. Some clones in this sample may be carry-over from other donors' samples. This CDR3 is CASSLTTGAGGRMNTEAFF. The CDR3 DNA sequence: TGCGCCAGCAGCCTCACTACCGGAGCAGGGGGACGAATGAACACTGAAGCTTTCTTT.